This T cell receptor beta chain derives from a study of blood T cell dynamics during melanoma immunotherapy. Turning to the study itself: Standard first-line treatment here was pembrolizumab or nivolumab plus ipilimumab in metastatic melanoma.

Time point here: pre-treatment baseline. This CDR3 contains 12 residues. V lost 4 bases to trimming and J lost 3 bases, with 4 bases between them. Per germline, CDR1 LNHDA and CDR2 SQIVND (reference sequence). Libraries were prepared by immunoSEQ multiplex PCR; TCRdb keeps only in-frame clonotypes and omits some of them. The data hold roughly 22,000 clones, with around nine tenths observed a single time. The source is a human donor with melanoma. The chain employs TRBV19 and TRBJ2-1; no definite D call. Sequenced material: blood, taken from a patient treated with checkpoint blockade. The CDR3 nucleotides are TGTGCCAGTAGTAAAGACTACAATGAGCAGTTCTTC. It specifies CASSKDYNEQFF.